This T cell receptor (beta chain) came from a study of blood T cells in healthy people across ages. Whole-study findings and limits: Naive T cell percentage and TCR beta diversity correlated strongly. A conclusive naive versus antigen-experienced comparison was prevented by the unsorted PBMCs.

In the case of this clonotype: Its antigen remains unknown.

RNA extraction gave at least 5 micrograms of total RNA per sample. Primers used in a second PCR of about 6 to 11 cycles were a sample-barcoded 5' primer and a J-beta primer mix. Researchers report that a template-switch adaptor with 12 random nucleotides tagged each cDNA molecule. MiXCR, applied by TCRdb to the 5' RACE reads, yields one record per CDR3 protein. The sample has over 1.5 million distinct CDR3 sequences, around half seen once; the top ten hold about 2.1%. The clonotype was recovered from a woman aged 40 to 50 in good health. Sequencing was done on a sample of blood.

In DNA, the CDR3 is TGTGCCAGCAGCCAAGATCCCCATACAGGGAGCTCCTATAATTCACCCCTCCACTTT. Protein sequence: CASSQDPHTGSSYNSPLHF. This chain uses TRBV3-1 with TRBJ1-6; perhaps TRBD1 as D (6 bases). Between the trimmed V and J ends, which lost 0 bases and 0 bases, there was a span of 15 bases. The CDR3 contains 19 residues. Germline CDR1 reads LGHDT; CDR2 reads YNNKEL (reference sequence). Looking up the rest from reference TRBV3-1 and TRBJ1-6 gives the full variable domain: DTAVSQTPKYLVTQMGNDKSIKCEQNLGHDTMYWYKQDSKKFLKIMFSYNNKELIINETVPNRFSPKSPDKAHLNLHINSLELGDSAVYFCASSQDPHTGSSYNSPLHFGNGTRLTVT.